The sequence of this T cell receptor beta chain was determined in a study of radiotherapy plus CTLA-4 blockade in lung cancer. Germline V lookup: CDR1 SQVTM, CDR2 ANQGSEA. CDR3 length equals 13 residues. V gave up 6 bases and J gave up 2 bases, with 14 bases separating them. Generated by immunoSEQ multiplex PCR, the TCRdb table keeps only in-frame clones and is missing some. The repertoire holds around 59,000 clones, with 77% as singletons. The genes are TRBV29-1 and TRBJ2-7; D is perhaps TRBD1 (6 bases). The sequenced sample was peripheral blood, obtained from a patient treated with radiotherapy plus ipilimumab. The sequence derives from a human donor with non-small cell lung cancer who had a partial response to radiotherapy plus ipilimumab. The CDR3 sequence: CSVTGTLPYEQYF. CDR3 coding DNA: TGCAGCGTCACCGGGACACTGCCCTACGAGCAGTACTTC.